This is a list of T cell receptor beta chains from one sample in a study of identical twins. TCRdb independently ran MiXCR on the 5' RACE reads; one entry per CDR3 protein. Among roughly 720,000 distinct CDR3 sequences, roughly 18% were seen once, and the ten largest hold under 15%. This sample also belongs to another study, concerning T cells expressing NK-cell markers.

Material for sequencing was PBMCs. The receptor set was obtained from a woman in her late teens or twenties in good health. Both conserved end residues are part of each CDR3. D genes are given only for firm matches. Not every row has a clone size; where given, it reads once, few, many or a size class.

D gene: .; clone size: once; J gene: TRBJ1-1; V gene: TRBV29-1; CDR3 protein: CSVSDGTEAFF; CDR3 DNA: TGCAGCGTTTCCGACGGCACTGAAGCTTTCTTT
D gene: .; clone size: .; J gene: TRBJ1-3; V gene: TRBV5-1; CDR3 protein: CASSLGSPVNTIYF; CDR3 DNA: TGCGCCAGCAGCTTGGGCAGCCCTGTAAACACCATATATTTT
D gene: .; clone size: once; J gene: TRBJ1-1; V gene: TRBV2; CDR3 protein: CASTRKRGAEAFF; CDR3 DNA: TGTGCCAGCACGCGGAAACGAGGGGCTGAAGCTTTCTTT
D gene: .; clone size: .; J gene: TRBJ1-1; V gene: TRBV6-2/TRBV6-3; CDR3 protein: CASSLGPTEAFF; CDR3 DNA: TGTGCCAGCAGTCTGGGGCCCACTGAAGCTTTCTTT
D gene: .; clone size: .; J gene: TRBJ2-1; V gene: TRBV29-1; CDR3 protein: CSVEDGVAARYNEQFF; CDR3 DNA: TGCAGCGTTGAAGACGGGGTAGCAGCCCGTTACAATGAGCAGTTCTTC
D gene: .; clone size: many; J gene: TRBJ2-1; V gene: TRBV5-1; CDR3 protein: CASSLAISGTGSEQFF; CDR3 DNA: TGCGCCAGCAGCTTGGCCATTAGCGGGACAGGGAGTGAGCAGTTCTTC
D gene: TRBD2; clone size: many; J gene: TRBJ2-1; V gene: TRBV6-1; CDR3 protein: CASRGRAGGYNEQFF; CDR3 DNA: TGTGCCAGCAGAGGTCGAGCGGGGGGGTACAATGAGCAGTTCTTC
D gene: .; clone size: .; J gene: TRBJ2-7; V gene: TRBV4-1; CDR3 protein: CASSQARVREQYF; CDR3 DNA: TGCGCCAGCAGCCAAGCCAGGGTCCGCGAGCAGTACTTC
D gene: .; clone size: .; J gene: TRBJ2-3; V gene: TRBV24-1; CDR3 protein: CATSDQPPRADTQYF; CDR3 DNA: TGTGCCACCAGTGACCAACCTCCTAGGGCAGATACGCAGTATTTT
D gene: .; clone size: .; J gene: TRBJ2-2; V gene: TRBV14; CDR3 protein: CASSQEVGRKAGELFF; CDR3 DNA: TGTGCCAGCAGCCAAGAGGTGGGGAGGAAGGCCGGGGAGCTGTTTTTT
D gene: .; clone size: few; J gene: TRBJ2-7; V gene: TRBV12-3/TRBV12-4; CDR3 protein: CASSLTRLPSTQYF; CDR3 DNA: TGTGCCAGCAGTTTAACGAGGCTCCCCTCCACGCAGTACTTC
D gene: .; clone size: few; J gene: TRBJ2-7; V gene: TRBV4-3; CDR3 protein: CASSQDPGSGVGEQYF; CDR3 DNA: TGCGCCAGCAGCCAAGATCCGGGTAGCGGCGTAGGAGAGCAGTACTTC
D gene: TRBD2; clone size: .; J gene: TRBJ2-3; V gene: TRBV20-1; CDR3 protein: CSALAGDSDTQYF; CDR3 DNA: TGCAGTGCGCTAGCGGGAGACTCAGATACGCAGTATTTT
D gene: .; clone size: .; J gene: TRBJ2-7; V gene: TRBV7-9; CDR3 protein: CASSSRQDEQYF; CDR3 DNA: TGTGCCAGCAGCTCCCGACAGGACGAGCAGTACTTC
D gene: .; clone size: .; J gene: TRBJ1-6; V gene: TRBV20-1; CDR3 protein: CSARWGSGSPLHF; CDR3 DNA: TGCAGTGCTAGGTGGGGATCTGGTTCACCCCTCCACTTT
D gene: .; clone size: many; J gene: TRBJ2-3; V gene: TRBV12-3/TRBV12-4; CDR3 protein: CASSPRASTDTQYF; CDR3 DNA: TGTGCCAGCAGCCCTCGGGCCTCCACAGATACGCAGTATTTT
D gene: .; clone size: few; J gene: TRBJ2-7; V gene: TRBV6-5; CDR3 protein: CASSYSTGTSYEQYF; CDR3 DNA: TGTGCCAGCAGTTACTCGACCGGGACTTCCTACGAGCAGTACTTC
D gene: .; clone size: few; J gene: TRBJ1-3; V gene: TRBV20-1; CDR3 protein: CSARQLSGNTIYF; CDR3 DNA: TGCAGTGCGAGACAGCTCTCTGGAAACACCATATATTTT
D gene: .; clone size: .; J gene: TRBJ2-7; V gene: TRBV25-1; CDR3 protein: CASSDHRLYEQYF; CDR3 DNA: TGTGCCAGCAGTGACCACCGCCTATACGAGCAGTACTTC
D gene: .; clone size: .; J gene: TRBJ1-5; V gene: TRBV12-3/TRBV12-4; CDR3 protein: CASAHSNQPQHF; CDR3 DNA: TGTGCCAGCGCCCATAGCAATCAGCCCCAGCATTTT
D gene: .; clone size: .; J gene: TRBJ2-2; V gene: TRBV10-2; CDR3 protein: CASTGFVGSGELFF; CDR3 DNA: TGCGCCAGCACCGGGTTTGTAGGGTCCGGGGAGCTGTTTTTT
D gene: .; clone size: few; J gene: TRBJ2-2; V gene: TRBV10-3; CDR3 protein: CAIRGAATNTGELFF; CDR3 DNA: TGTGCCATCAGGGGCGCGGCTACAAACACCGGGGAGCTGTTTTTT
D gene: TRBD1; clone size: few; J gene: TRBJ1-3; V gene: TRBV7-9; CDR3 protein: CASSEDRAGNTIYF; CDR3 DNA: TGTGCCAGCAGCGAGGACAGGGCTGGAAACACCATATATTTT
D gene: TRBD2; clone size: few; J gene: TRBJ2-3; V gene: TRBV20-1; CDR3 protein: CSARDFAGGVTDTQYF; CDR3 DNA: TGCAGTGCTAGAGATTTTGCGGGAGGGGTCACAGATACGCAGTATTTT
D gene: .; clone size: .; J gene: TRBJ2-7; V gene: TRBV9; CDR3 protein: CASSVGLSHEQYF; CDR3 DNA: TGTGCCAGCAGCGTAGGGCTCAGCCACGAGCAGTACTTC